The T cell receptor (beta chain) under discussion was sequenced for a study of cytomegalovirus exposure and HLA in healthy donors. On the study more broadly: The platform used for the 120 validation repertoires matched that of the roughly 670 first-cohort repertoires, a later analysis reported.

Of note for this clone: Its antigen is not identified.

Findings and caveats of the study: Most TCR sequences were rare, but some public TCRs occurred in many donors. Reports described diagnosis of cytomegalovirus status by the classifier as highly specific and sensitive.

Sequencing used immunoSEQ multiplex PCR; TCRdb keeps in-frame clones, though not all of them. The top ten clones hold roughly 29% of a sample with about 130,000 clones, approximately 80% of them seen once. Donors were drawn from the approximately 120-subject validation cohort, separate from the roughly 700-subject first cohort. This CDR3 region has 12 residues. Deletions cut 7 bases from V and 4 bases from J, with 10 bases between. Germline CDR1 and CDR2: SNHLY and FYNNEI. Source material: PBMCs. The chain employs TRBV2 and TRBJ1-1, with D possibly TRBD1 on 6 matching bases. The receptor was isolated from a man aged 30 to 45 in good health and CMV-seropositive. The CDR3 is CASKQGSTEAFF. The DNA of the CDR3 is TGTGCCAGCAAACAGGGAAGCACTGAAGCTTTCTTT.